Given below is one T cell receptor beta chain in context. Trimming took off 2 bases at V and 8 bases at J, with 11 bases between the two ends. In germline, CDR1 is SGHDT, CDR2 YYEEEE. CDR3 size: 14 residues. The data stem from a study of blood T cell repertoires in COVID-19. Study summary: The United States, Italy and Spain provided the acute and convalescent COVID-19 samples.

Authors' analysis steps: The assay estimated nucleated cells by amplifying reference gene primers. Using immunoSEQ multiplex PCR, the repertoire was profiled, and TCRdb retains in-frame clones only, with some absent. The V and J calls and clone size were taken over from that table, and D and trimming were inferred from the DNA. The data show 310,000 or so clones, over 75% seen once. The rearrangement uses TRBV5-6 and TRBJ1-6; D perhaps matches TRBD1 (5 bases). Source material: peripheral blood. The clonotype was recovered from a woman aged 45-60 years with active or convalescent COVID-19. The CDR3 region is CASSLLQAYSPLHF. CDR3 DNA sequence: TGTGCCAGCAGCTTACTACAGGCCTATTCACCCCTCCACTTT.